This TCR beta chain was identified in a study of shared clonotypes between healthy human individuals. Study-wide background: CD4 naive cells filled three plates per donor, CD4 memory three, CD8 naive two and CD8 memory one.

CDR1 is LGHNA, CDR2 YSLEER, per germline. The CDR3 has 15 residues. Trimming removed 0 bases from V and 2 bases from J, with 10 bases in between. Naive CD8 cells lacked CD45RO, underwent positive selection for CCR7 and left out terminally differentiated effector memory CD45RA+ cells. Using immunoSEQ multiplex PCR, the repertoire was profiled, and TCRdb retains in-frame clones only, with some absent. The table includes some 2,100,000 clones, 90% to 95% detected once. Sequences were obtained from naive CD8+ T cells from PBMCs. The chain uses TRBV4-3 and TRBJ1-1; D gene ambiguous. The receptor was derived from a man in his late teens or twenties in good health. Some clones in this sample may be carry-over from other donors' samples. The CDR3 region has the DNA TGCGCCAGCAGCCAAGATATGGAGGGAAACACTGAAGCTTTCTTT. This translates into CASSQDMEGNTEAFF.